This T cell receptor beta chain emerged from a study of blood T cell repertoires in COVID-19. The authors' processing: Scientists estimated how many nucleated cells there were by amplifying reference gene primers. Produced via immunoSEQ multiplex PCR; TCRdb's table is partial and in-frame only. V, J and clone size were drawn from that table, and D and trimming were deduced from the DNA. The sample shows about 120,000 clones, 85% to 90% of them seen only once. V dropped 7 bases and J dropped 5 bases, with 15 bases sitting between them. This CDR3 region has 12 residues. Germline CDR1 reads SQVTM; CDR2 reads ANQGSEA.

Sequenced sample: peripheral blood. This clonotype originated in a man at least 80 years old with acute or convalescent COVID-19. This chain joins TRBV29-1 and TRBJ2-7; D is perhaps TRBD1 (5 bases). This chain's CDR3 is CSDPQGYHEQYF. In DNA, the CDR3 is TGCAGCGACCCCCAGGGTTACCACGAGCAGTACTTC.